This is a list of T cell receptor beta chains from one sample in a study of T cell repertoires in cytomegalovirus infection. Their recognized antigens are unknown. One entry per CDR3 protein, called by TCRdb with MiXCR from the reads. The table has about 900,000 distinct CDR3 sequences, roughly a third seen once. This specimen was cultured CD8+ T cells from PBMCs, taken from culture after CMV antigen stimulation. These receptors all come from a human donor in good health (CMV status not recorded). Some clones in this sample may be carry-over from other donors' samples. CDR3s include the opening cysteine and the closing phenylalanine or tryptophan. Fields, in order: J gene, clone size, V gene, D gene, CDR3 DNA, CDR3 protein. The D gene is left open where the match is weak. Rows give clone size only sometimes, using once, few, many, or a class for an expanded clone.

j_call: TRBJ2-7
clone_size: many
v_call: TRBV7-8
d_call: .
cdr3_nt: TGTGCCAGCAGCTCTAATAGCTATCCGGGGGCCCGGAACTACGAGCAGTACTTC
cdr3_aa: CASSSNSYPGARNYEQYF

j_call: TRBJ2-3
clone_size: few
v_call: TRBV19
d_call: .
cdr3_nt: TGTGCCAGTAGTCTTAAAAAGGGGACCATCACAGATACGCAGTATTTT
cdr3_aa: CASSLKKGTITDTQYF

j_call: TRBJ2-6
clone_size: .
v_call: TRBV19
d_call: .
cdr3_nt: TGTGTCAGTAGTATCGGCCGCTCTGGGGCCAACGTCCTGACTTTC
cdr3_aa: CVSSIGRSGANVLTF

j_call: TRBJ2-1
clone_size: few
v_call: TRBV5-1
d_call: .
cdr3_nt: TGCGCCAGCAGCTTGTTAGAGACGGCCTTTGGCAATGAGCAGTTCTTC
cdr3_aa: CASSLLETAFGNEQFF

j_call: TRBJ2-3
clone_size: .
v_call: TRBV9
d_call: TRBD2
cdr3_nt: TGTGCCAGCAGCACGACTAGCGGATTCGGAGATACGCAGTATTTT
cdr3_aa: CASSTTSGFGDTQYF

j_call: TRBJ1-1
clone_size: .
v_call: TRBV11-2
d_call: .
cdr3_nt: TGTGCCAGCAGCTTAGTACCGGTTATGAACACTGAAGCTTTCTTT
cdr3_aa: CASSLVPVMNTEAFF

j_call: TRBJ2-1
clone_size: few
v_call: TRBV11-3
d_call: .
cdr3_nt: TGTGCCAGCAGCTTACCGGGACTGCCTAATGAGCAGTTCTTC
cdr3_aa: CASSLPGLPNEQFF

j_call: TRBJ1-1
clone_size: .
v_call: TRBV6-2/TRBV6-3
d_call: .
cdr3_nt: TGTGCCAGCAGTTACTCGAAAGGGGTCCCGAACACTGAAGCTTTCTTT
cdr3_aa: CASSYSKGVPNTEAFF

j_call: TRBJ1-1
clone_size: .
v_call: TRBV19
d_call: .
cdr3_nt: TGTGCCAGTAGTACAAGAAGTCAAGTATCACGCACTGAAGCTTTCTTT
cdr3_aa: CASSTRSQVSRTEAFF

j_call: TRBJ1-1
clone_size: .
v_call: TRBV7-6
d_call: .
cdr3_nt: TGTGCCAACAGCTTAGATCCGGGGAGCACTGAAGCTTTCTTT
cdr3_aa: CANSLDPGSTEAFF

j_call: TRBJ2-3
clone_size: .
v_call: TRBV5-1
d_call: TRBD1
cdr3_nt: TGCGCCAGCAGCCCGACAGGGACCTCGAGCACAGATACGCAGTATTTT
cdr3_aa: CASSPTGTSSTDTQYF

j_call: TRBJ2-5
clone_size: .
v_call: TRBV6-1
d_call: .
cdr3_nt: TGTGCCAGCAGTGAATTTGGGAAAACTTCGGGTGTCCCTCGAGAGACCCAGTACTTC
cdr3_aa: CASSEFGKTSGVPRETQYF

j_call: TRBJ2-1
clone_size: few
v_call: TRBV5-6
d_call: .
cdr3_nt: TGTGCCAGCAGCTTTGGCAGGCCCACGGATGAGCAGTTCTTC
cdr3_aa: CASSFGRPTDEQFF

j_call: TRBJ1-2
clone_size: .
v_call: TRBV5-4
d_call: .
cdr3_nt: TGTGCCAGCAGCGACCCTAAGTCTAGTAACTATGGCTACACCTTC
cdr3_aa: CASSDPKSSNYGYTF

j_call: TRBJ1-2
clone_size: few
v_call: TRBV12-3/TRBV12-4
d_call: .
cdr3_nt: TGTGCCAGCAGTTTGACAGCTTTCTATGGCTACACCTTC
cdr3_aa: CASSLTAFYGYTF

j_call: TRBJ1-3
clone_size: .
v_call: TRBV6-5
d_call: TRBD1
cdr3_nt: TGTGCCAGCAGTTTAGACAGGGGCTTAGGAAACACCATATATTTT
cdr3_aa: CASSLDRGLGNTIYF

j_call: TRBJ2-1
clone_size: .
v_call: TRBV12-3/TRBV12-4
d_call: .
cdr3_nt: TGTGCCAGCAGGGACCCGGCGGGGAATGAGCAGTTCTTC
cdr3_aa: CASRDPAGNEQFF

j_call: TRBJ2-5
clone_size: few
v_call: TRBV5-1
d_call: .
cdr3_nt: TGCGCCAGCAGCTTGGGACAGTTGTACCAAGAGACCCAGTACTTC
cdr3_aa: CASSLGQLYQETQYF

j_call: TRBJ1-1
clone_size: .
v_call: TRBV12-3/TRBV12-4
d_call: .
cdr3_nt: TGTGCCAGCAGTTTAGTCGGCAGGGTGAACACTGAAGCTTTCTTT
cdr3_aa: CASSLVGRVNTEAFF

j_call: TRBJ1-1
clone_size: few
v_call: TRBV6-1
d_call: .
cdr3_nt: TGTGCCAGCAGTTACCCCCCGGGACTCCCGAACACTGAAGCTTTCTTT
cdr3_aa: CASSYPPGLPNTEAFF

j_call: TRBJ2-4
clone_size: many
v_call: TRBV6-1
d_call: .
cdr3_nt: TGTGCCAGCACCCGCTTGGGGGAGGCGGCCAAAAACATTCAGTACTTC
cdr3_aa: CASTRLGEAAKNIQYF

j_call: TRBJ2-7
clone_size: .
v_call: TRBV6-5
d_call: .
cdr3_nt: TGTGCCAGCAGTGTATCCGGGACTGATCCTACCGAGCAGTACTTC
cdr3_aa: CASSVSGTDPTEQYF

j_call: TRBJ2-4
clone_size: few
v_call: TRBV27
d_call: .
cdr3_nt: TGTGCCAGCAGTTCAAGGCTTGCCAAAAACATTCAGTACTTC
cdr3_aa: CASSSRLAKNIQYF

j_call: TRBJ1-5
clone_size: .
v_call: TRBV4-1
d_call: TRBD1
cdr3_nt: TGCGCCAGCAGCCAAATACAGGGGAGAGGCAATCAGCCCCAGCATTTT
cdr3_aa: CASSQIQGRGNQPQHF

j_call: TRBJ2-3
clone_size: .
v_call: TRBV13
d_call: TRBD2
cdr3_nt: TGTGCCAGCAGCCGCCGGACTAGCGGGGGAACCGCAGATACGCAGTATTTT
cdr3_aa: CASSRRTSGGTADTQYF

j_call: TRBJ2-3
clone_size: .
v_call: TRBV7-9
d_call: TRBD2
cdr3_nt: TGTGCCAGCAGCCCTTCCAATAAGCGGGGTAAAGGGACAGATACGCAGTATTTT
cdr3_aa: CASSPSNKRGKGTDTQYF